Included here is one T cell receptor beta chain sequence, with context. Its antigen is undetermined. CDR3 length: 12 residues. Germline lookup yields CDR1 SGDLS and CDR2 YYNGEE. The germline V and J ends were trimmed by 3 bases and 8 bases, with 11 bases remaining between them. Pooling of second doses given at about 4 or about 12 weeks was done. Sequenced by immunoSEQ multiplex PCR; TCRdb stores in-frame clones only, minus some. The profile shows fewer than 130,000 clones, 94% of them singletons. These data are taken from a study of T cell responses to AZD1222 COVID-19 vaccine. Study-wide results and limits: The study reported that nearly half of spike-specific TCRs target unmutated variant regions. Sampled repertoires all dated from after the peak T cell response. Recipients of two AZD1222 doses showed rising Spike-specific TCR breadth and depth.

This receptor was taken from an adult who received the AZD1222 COVID-19 vaccine. This chain links TRBV9 with TRBJ1-2; no firm D call. Sample: peripheral blood, taken 28 days after the second AZD1222 dose. The CDR3 sequence: CASSAGLYGYTF. DNA of the CDR3: TGTGCCAGCAGCGCGGGCTTGTACGGCTACACCTTC.